Reported below is one T cell receptor beta chain. Its antigen is not identified. These data are taken from a study of brain metastases from non-small cell lung cancer. Study-wide points: Brain metastases had lower T-cell infiltration than primary tumors. TCR repertoires overlapped largely between brain metastases and matched primaries. Compared with their matched primary tumors, roughly 67% of brain metastases showed expanded T-cell clones.

Data came from immunoSEQ multiplex PCR; TCRdb stores just in-frame clones and leaves some out. Of about 4,600 clones in the sample, more than 70% were seen once. The CDR3 is 16 amino acids. Germline CDR1 and CDR2: SGHNT and YENEEA. After removal of 2 bases from V and 8 bases from J, the junction contained 5 bases not matched to a gene. Sequenced input: tissue from a brain metastasis. The chain is built from TRBV11-3 and TRBJ1-6; TRBD1 agrees at 11 bases. The sequence came from a donor at least 40 years old with non-small cell lung cancer. CDR3 in DNA: TGTGCCAGCAGCTTAAGCGGGACAGGGGGGGATTCACCCCTCCACTTT. Residues: CASSLSGTGGDSPLHF. Filled out from reference TRBV11-3 and TRBJ1-6, the complete variable domain reads EAGVVQSPRYKIIEKKQPVAFWCNPISGHNTLYWYLQNLGQGPELLIRYENEEAVDDSQLPKDRFSAERLKGVDSTLKIQPAELGDSAVYLCASSLSGTGGDSPLHFGNGTRLTVT.